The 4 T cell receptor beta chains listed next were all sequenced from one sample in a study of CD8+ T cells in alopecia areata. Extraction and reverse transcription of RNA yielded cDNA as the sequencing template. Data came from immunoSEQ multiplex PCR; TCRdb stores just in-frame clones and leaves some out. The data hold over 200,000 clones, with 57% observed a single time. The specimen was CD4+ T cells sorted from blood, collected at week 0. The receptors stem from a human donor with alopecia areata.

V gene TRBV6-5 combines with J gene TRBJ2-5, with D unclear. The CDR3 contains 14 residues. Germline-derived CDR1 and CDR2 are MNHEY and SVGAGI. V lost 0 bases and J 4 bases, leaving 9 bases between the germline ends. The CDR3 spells CASSYSNARETQYF. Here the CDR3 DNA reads TGTGCCAGCAGTTACTCGAACGCCCGAGAGACCCAGTACTTC.

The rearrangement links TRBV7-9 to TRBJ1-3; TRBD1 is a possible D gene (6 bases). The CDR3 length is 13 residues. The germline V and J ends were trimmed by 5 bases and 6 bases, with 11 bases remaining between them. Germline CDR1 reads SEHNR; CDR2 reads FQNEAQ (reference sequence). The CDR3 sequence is CASSIRTENTIYF. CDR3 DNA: TGTGCCAGCAGCATAAGGACAGAAAACACCATATATTTT.

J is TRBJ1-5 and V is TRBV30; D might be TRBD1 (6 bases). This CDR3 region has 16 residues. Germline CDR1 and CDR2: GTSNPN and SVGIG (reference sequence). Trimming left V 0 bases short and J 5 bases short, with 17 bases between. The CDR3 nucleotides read TGTGCCTGGAGTGTGGTAGGGGGGGGACCGTATCAGCCCCAGCATTTT. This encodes CAWSVVGGGPYQPQHF.

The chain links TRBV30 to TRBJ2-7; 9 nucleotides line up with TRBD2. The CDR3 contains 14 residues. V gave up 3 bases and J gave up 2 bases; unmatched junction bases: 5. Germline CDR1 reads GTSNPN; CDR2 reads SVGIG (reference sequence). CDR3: CAWSPAGGTYEQYF. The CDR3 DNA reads TGTGCCTGGAGCCCAGCGGGAGGAACCTACGAGCAGTACTTC.